The T cell receptor beta chain under discussion was sequenced for a study of molecular identifiers for immune sequencing clone quantification (dated by TCRdb to the late 2010s). Some background on the complete study: In a replicate experiment, RNA from roughly 20,000 or 100,000 naive CD8 T cells was split into five aliquots, four of which were sequenced. This methods study used CD8 T cells to benchmark TCR RNA copy counting and molecular-identifier clustering-based TCR repertoire sequencing (MIDCIRS).

Comments on this clonotype: This receptor's antigen is unknown. No per-base quality is available; no much larger clone lies one base away.

Via the germline V gene, CDR1 is SGDLS and CDR2 YYNGEE. V and J are truncated by 0 bases and 0 bases respectively, leaving an intervening sequence of 7 bases. From the cysteine through the phenylalanine, the CDR3 covers 14 amino acids. Only the CDR3 DNA is retained, 42 bases long and in frame from the first base. Library preparation used PCR. The instrument was an Illumina HiSeq 4000. Bulk TCR libraries were prepared as previously described, using TCR primers listed in Table S5. Purification of total RNA was performed with the Qiagen AllPrep DNA/RNA kit. Reads from multiple sequencing runs of the same library were pooled before analysis. The study's own analysis went as follows. Reads were retained only if the reads had an exact TCR constant sequence, and the retained reads were trimmed to 150 nt and grouped according to their 12-nt molecular barcodes. Reads in each barcode group were sub-clustered using a 15% Levenshtein threshold, and a quality-weighted consensus sequence was built for each RNA molecule. Non-functional sequences were excluded, and lower-count sequences lying one edit away from another sequence were also excluded. Based on fitting two negative binomial distributions, any barcode sub-cluster with under 20% of the maximum read count was discarded. The public reads were run again by TCRdb, first through fastp at Q25 and then through MiXCR, and only productive beta chains were kept. Each entry merges the rows of one CDR3 protein and shows their most common DNA and genes. The authors' filters were not applied to this entry. The sample yields about 640,000 distinct CDR3 sequences; less than 20% were counted once. In total, the top ten clones hold roughly 0.85% of the sample.

Naive CD8 T cell libraries were made from about 21,000 to 970,000 sorted cells using 10%, 30% or 50% of purified RNA. Naive CD8 T cells were FACS-sorted as CD8+CD4-CCR7+CD45RA+ on a BD FACSAria II into RLT Plus buffer. To test detection sensitivity, Jurkat RNA equal to ten TCR copies was added to samples of about 17,000-1,100,000 naive CD8 T cells. CD8 T cells were enriched with RosetteSep CD8+ T Cell Enrichment Cocktail and Ficoll-Paque, followed by ACK red cell lysis. Results the study describes overall, beyond this receptor: When barcode sub-clustering was omitted, TCR diversity was inflated by chimeric consensus sequences, with chimeras reaching as high as 47%. In CMV-specific effector cells, clones with more than 20 RNA copies contained over 99% of molecules, whereas in naive cells such clones contained under 1% of molecules. Spiked-in Jurkat TCR RNA equal to a single cell's worth was reported to be detectable even within one million naive CD8 T cells. The naive libraries included spiked-in Jurkat TCR RNA (roughly nine copies' worth), and this Jurkat TCR RNA is not part of the donor repertoire. Modeling indicated 2.5 to 3 TCR RNA copies recovered per cell, compared with around 10 by digital PCR, which implies a capture efficiency of approximately 30%. The sizes of highly expanded clones could end up underestimated when identical TCR molecules share a barcode.

The receptor comes from a human donor in good health. Some libraries in this study had Jurkat cell RNA spiked in. Sequenced sample: naive CD8+ T cells from blood, with Jurkat cell RNA spiked in. This specimen's cell subset or site label, interpreted: FACS-sorted CD8+CD4-CCR7+CD45RA+ naive T cells. Recombination linked TRBV9 to TRBJ2-7, with the D gene not clear enough to name. The CDR3: CASSVEVSSYEQYF. The nucleotides read TGTGCCAGCAGCGTAGAGGTGAGCTCCTACGAGCAGTACTTC.